This T cell receptor beta chain was observed in a study of cytomegalovirus exposure and HLA in healthy donors. General study points: Researchers reported that three CMV-associated chains were confirmed in vitro as CMV antigen-specific.

Notes on this clone: Its specificity is unknown.

PCR was performed using 60 Vbeta and 13 Jbeta primers. Using immunoSEQ multiplex PCR, the repertoire was profiled, and TCRdb retains in-frame clones only, with some absent. Found here are 130,000 to 150,000 clones, roughly three quarters of them singletons; the top ten hold around 2.9%. Germline assignment: CDR1 MNHNS and CDR2 SASEGT. V dropped 8 bases and J dropped 7; count of bases not matched to a gene: 9. The CDR3 is made up of 15 amino acids. The rearrangement links TRBV6-1 to TRBJ2-3; 13 nucleotides align to TRBD2. Sequenced sample: PBMCs. The receptor was derived from a female donor in good health and CMV-seronegative. CDR3 protein: CASGGLAGVSNTQYF. DNA of the CDR3: TGTGCCAGCGGTGGACTAGCGGGAGTTTCTAATACGCAGTATTTT.